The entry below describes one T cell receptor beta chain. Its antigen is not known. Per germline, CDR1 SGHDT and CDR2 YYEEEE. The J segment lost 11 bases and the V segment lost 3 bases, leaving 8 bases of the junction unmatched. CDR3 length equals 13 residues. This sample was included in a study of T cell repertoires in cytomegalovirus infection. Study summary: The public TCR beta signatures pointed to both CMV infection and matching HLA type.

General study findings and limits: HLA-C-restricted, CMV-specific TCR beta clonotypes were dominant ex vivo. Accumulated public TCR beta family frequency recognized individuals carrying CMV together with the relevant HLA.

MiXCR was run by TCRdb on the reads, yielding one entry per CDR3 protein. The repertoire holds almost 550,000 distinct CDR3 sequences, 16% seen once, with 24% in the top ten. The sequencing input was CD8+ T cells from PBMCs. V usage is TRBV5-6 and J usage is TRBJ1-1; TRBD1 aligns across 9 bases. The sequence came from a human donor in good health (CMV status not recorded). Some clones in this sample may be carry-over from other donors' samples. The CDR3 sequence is CASSSTGTGKAFF. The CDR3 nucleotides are TGTGCCAGCAGCTCTACCGGGACAGGGAAGGCTTTCTTT.